The source of this T cell receptor beta chain is a study of long-term antiretroviral therapy in people with HIV. The CDR3 is 12 residues long. V was trimmed by 1 base and J by 3 bases, leaving 6 bases between them. In germline, CDR1 is SQVTM, CDR2 ANQGSEA. This was the immunoSEQ v3.0 assay at survey level. TCRdb's copy holds only in-frame clones and misses some; the assay was immunoSEQ multiplex PCR. The sample lists 9,500 to 15,000 clones, 82% seen once, with around a sixth in the top ten. The chain carries TRBV29-1 and TRBJ1-2; D ambiguous. The source is a man between 50 and 59 years old with HIV. The sequenced sample was unsorted PBMCs, obtained around 8 years after starting antiretroviral therapy. CDR3 nucleotide sequence: TGCAGCGTTGAAGGACATGACTATGGCTACACCTTC. Amino acid sequence: CSVEGHDYGYTF. Based on the CDR3 plus reference TRBV29-1 and TRBJ1-2, the full variable domain is SAVISQKPSRDICQRGTSLTIQCQVDSQVTMMFWYRQQPGQSLTLIATANQGSEATYESGFVIDKFPISRPNLTFSTLTVSNMSPEDSSIYLCSVEGHDYGYTFGSGTRLTVV.